This entry describes one T cell receptor beta chain. Participants reported their clinical history, and cohort assignment relied on those reports. The recovered donors of Cohort 3 showed two negative PCRs, clearance, or symptom resolution. The sample comes from a study of blood T cell repertoires in COVID-19. Looking at the study overall: Acute and convalescent COVID-19 specimens originated in the United States, Italy and Spain.

This CDR3 is built from 16 residues. Germline CDR1 reads LGHDT; CDR2 reads YNNKEL (reference sequence). With 3 bases clipped from V and 7 bases from J, the junction kept 9 bases outside the gene matches. Authors' data handling: Reference gene primers were amplified, and this amplification served to estimate nucleated cell counts. The method was immunoSEQ multiplex PCR; TCRdb's version includes in-frame clones alone and lacks a portion of them. From that table come the V and J calls and clone size; the DNA was used to work out D and trimming. The sample holds 250,000 to 350,000 clones; roughly 85% are singletons and the top ten take 3.5% to 4.5%.

The sample taken for sequencing was PBMCs or T cells enriched from blood (not recorded which). The TCR comes from a woman aged 25 to 45 who had recovered from COVID-19. This chain joins TRBV3-1 (or the pseudogene TRBV3-2) and TRBJ2-1; 10 bases map to TRBD2. CDR3 coding DNA: TGTGCCAGCAGCCAGCCCGGGACTAGCGCCGAAAATGAGCAGTTCTTC. Protein: CASSQPGTSAENEQFF.